These 28 T cell receptor beta chains were sequenced from one sample in a study of molecular identifiers for immune sequencing clone quantification. MiXCR, applied by TCRdb to the PCR reads, yields one record per CDR3 protein. The repertoire has more than 450,000 distinct CDR3 sequences, approximately 25% of them found once; the top ten carry around 0.8%. The sample consisted of naive CD8+ T cells from blood, with Jurkat cell RNA spiked in. Subset of the sample: FACS-sorted CD8+CD4-CCR7+CD45RA+ naive T cells. All receptors come from a human donor in good health. Some libraries in this study had Jurkat cell RNA spiked in.

The V call is TRBV27, the J call TRBJ1-5; D unresolved. The CDR3 consists of 13 residues. CDR1 and CDR2 from the germline V gene are MNHEY and SMNVEV (reference sequence). Deletions cut 2 bases from V and 7 bases from J, with 9 bases between. CDR3 loop: CASSLDVFQPQHF. The DNA for the CDR3 is TGTGCCAGCAGTTTAGACGTTTTCCAGCCCCAGCATTTT.

This clonotype was recorded at least ten times. This chain links TRBV6-6 with TRBJ2-5, with D uncertain. CDR3 length: 15 amino acids. Germline lookup yields CDR1 MNHNY and CDR2 SVGAGI (reference sequence). Deletions cut 0 bases from V and 2 bases from J, with 10 bases between. As DNA, the CDR3 is TGTGCCAGCAGTTACTCGAGCGCCGCGCAAGAGACCCAGTACTTC. This encodes CASSYSSAAQETQYF.

This rearrangement joins TRBV30 to TRBJ2-7; TRBD2 agrees at 10 bases. The junction had 11 bases not matched to a gene; V was cut back by 0 bases and J by 9 bases. The CDR3 runs 15 residues. The germline CDR1 and CDR2 sequences are GTSNPN and SVGIG (reference sequence). The CDR3 reads CAWSVMASGSSAQYF. CDR3 nucleotides: TGTGCCTGGAGTGTAATGGCTAGCGGGAGTTCTGCGCAGTACTTC.

J is TRBJ2-7 and V is TRBV20-1, with D possibly TRBD2 on 6 matching bases. Looked up from germline, CDR1 is DFQATT and CDR2 is SNEGSKA (reference sequence). V was shortened by 6 bases and J by 0 bases, with 12 bases between the two germline ends. The CDR3 sequence is 13 residues long. The CDR3 loop reads CSAPGLFSYEQYF. The CDR3 nucleotides are TGCAGTGCGCCAGGACTATTCTCCTACGAGCAGTACTTC.

This clonotype was observed a few times. This chain joins TRBV28 and TRBJ2-2; 12 nucleotides line up with TRBD2. V was pared by 3 bases and J by 6 bases, with 5 bases of the junction left unmatched. The CDR3 has 16 residues. Germline V lookup: CDR1 MDHEN, CDR2 SYDVKM. For the CDR3, the DNA is TGTGCCAGCAGTTTTGTACTAGCGGGAGGTTCCGGGGAGCTGTTTTTT. Residues: CASSFVLAGGSGELFF.

This clonotype was seen a few times. The rearrangement links TRBV3-1 to TRBJ1-2, with D uncertain. V dropped 0 bases and J dropped 7 bases, with 9 bases sitting between them. This CDR3 comprises 13 residues. Germline CDR1 LGHDT, CDR2 YNNKEL (reference sequence). The CDR3 sequence is CASSQEAGFGYTF. The DNA of the CDR3 is TGTGCCAGCAGCCAAGAAGCTGGATTTGGCTACACCTTC. Supplemented by reference TRBV3-1 and TRBJ1-2, the full variable domain reads DTAVSQTPKYLVTQMGNDKSIKCEQNLGHDTMYWYKQDSKKFLKIMFSYNNKELIINETVPNRFSPKSPDKAHLNLHINSLELGDSAVYFCASSQEAGFGYTFGSGTRLTVV.

This clonotype was seen just once. This may be a read error: a much more frequent sequence differs by one nucleotide. The chain is built from TRBV9 and TRBJ2-7; TRBD1 is a possible D gene (6 bases). This CDR3 region has 16 residues. Germline assignment: CDR1 SGDLS and CDR2 YYNGEE. CDR3 in DNA: TGTGCCAGCAGCGCCAGCCCGGGACATAATACCTACGAGCGGTACTTC. This sequence encodes CASSASPGHNTYERYF. The whole variable domain, remainder taken from reference TRBV9 and TRBJ2-7, is DSGVTQTPKHLITATGQRVTLRCSPRSGDLSVYWYQQSLDQGLQFLIQYYNGEERAKGNILERFSAQQFPDLHSELNLSSLELGDSALYFCASSASPGHNTYERYFGPGTRLTVT.

Points on this clonotype: This could be a read error, since a much larger clone is one nucleotide away. The CDR3 reads CSARGTTRPEAFF. In nucleotides, the CDR3 is TGCAGTGCTAGAGGTACGACGCGGCCCGAAGCTTTCTTT. This sequence joins TRBV20-1 and TRBJ1-1; unclear D gene. The ends were cut back, 1 base at V and 8 bases at J, with 14 bases in the middle. The CDR3 has 13 amino acids. CDR1 DFQATT and CDR2 SNEGSKA come from the germline V gene (reference sequence).

This clonotype was seen a handful of times. V and J are TRBV11-2 and TRBJ2-2, with 9 bases matching TRBD2. This CDR3 comprises 19 residues. Looked up from germline, CDR1 is SGHAT and CDR2 is FQNNGV. V trimming: 5 bases; J trimming: 1 base; junction bases outside the gene matches: 14. CDR3 DNA sequence: TGTGCCAGCAGCCCCAAGAGGGGATTTAGCGGGGGGAACACCGGGGAGCTGTTTTTT. It translates to CASSPKRGFSGGNTGELFF. Full variable domain (remainder filled in from reference TRBV11-2 and TRBJ2-2): EAGVAQSPRYKIIEKRQSVAFWCNPISGHATLYWYQQILGQGPKLLIQFQNNGVVDDSQLPKDRFSAERLKGVDSTLKIQPAKLEDSAVYLCASSPKRGFSGGNTGELFFGEGSRLTVL.

The table lists this clonotype with many counts. The chain combines TRBV12-3 or TRBV12-4 with TRBJ2-1; 8 bases map to TRBD2. V shed 6 bases and J 10 bases; nucleotides not matched to a gene: 20. The CDR3 runs 17 residues. CDR3 protein: CASSSGAPGLGGMEQFF. CDR3 in DNA: TGTGCCAGCAGCTCCGGCGCCCCGGGACTAGGGGGGATGGAGCAGTTCTTC.

V and J are TRBV10-3 and TRBJ1-5; D perhaps matches TRBD1 (6 bases). The germline V and J ends were trimmed by 7 bases and 0 bases, with 13 bases remaining between them. CDR3 length: 15 amino acids. Germline V gene data show CDR1 as ENHRY and CDR2 as SYGVKD. DNA for the CDR3: TGTGCCATCACCTTTACAGGGTATAGCAATCAGCCCCAGCATTTT. Encoded protein: CAITFTGYSNQPQHF.

This chain connects TRBV6-1 to TRBJ2-2; the match to TRBD2 covers 13 bases. The CDR3 spans 16 residues. The ends lost 5 bases at V and 1 base at J; junction bases unmatched: 1. Germline V gene sequence: CDR1 MNHNS, CDR2 SASEGT. The CDR3 coding sequence is TGTGCCAGCAGTCGACTAGCGGGGGGGAACACCGGGGAGCTGTTTTTT. This sequence encodes CASSRLAGGNTGELFF.

This rearrangement joins TRBV20-1 to TRBJ2-7; D is unresolved. The V gene lost 1 base and the J gene lost 4 bases, with 8 bases spanning the gap. The CDR3 is 12 residues long. Germline lookup yields CDR1 DFQATT and CDR2 SNEGSKA (reference sequence). CDR3 nucleotides: TGCAGTGCTAGAGCTGTGGGTTACGAGCAGTACTTC. It is translated as CSARAVGYEQYF.

The CDR3 region is CASSSRDILSANTQYF. The CDR3 bases are TGTGCCAGCAGCTCCCGGGATATCTTAAGTGCAAATACGCAGTATTTT. This chain connects TRBV7-9 to TRBJ2-3, with D possibly TRBD2 on 5 matching bases. CDR1 SEHNR and CDR2 FQNEAQ come from the germline V gene (reference sequence). Trimming stripped 4 bases from V and 7 bases from J, with 21 bases between. This CDR3 is 16 amino acids long.

The chain employs TRBV6-5 and TRBJ2-7; TRBD1 is a possible D gene (5 bases). Germline V gene lookup returns CDR1 MNHEY and CDR2 SVGAGI. Trimming removed 8 bases at V and 5 bases at J, with 16 bases between. This CDR3 has 13 amino acids. CDR3 DNA sequence: TGTGCCAGCCGTACAGGACCTATCGACGAGCAGTACTTC. Amino acids: CASRTGPIDEQYF.

This clonotype was observed a few times. The gene calls are TRBV4-1 and TRBJ2-1; no firm D call. CDR1 MGHRA and CDR2 YSYEKL come from the germline V gene. CDR3 length: 15 residues. Between the trimmed V and J ends, which lost 0 bases and 6 bases, there was a span of 12 bases. CDR3 nucleotides: TGCGCCAGCAGCCAAGATATGGGCCAACTCAATGAGCAGTTCTTC. It yields the protein CASSQDMGQLNEQFF.

The chain combines TRBV25-1 with TRBJ1-5; no clear D gene. The CDR3 sequence is 13 residues long. Per germline, CDR1 MGHDK and CDR2 SYGVNS. V was shortened by 1 base and J by 6 bases, with 7 bases between the two germline ends. The CDR3 here is CASSESLGQPQHF. In DNA, the CDR3 is TGTGCCAGCAGTGAATCATTAGGTCAGCCCCAGCATTTT.

Many counts were recorded for this clonotype. The chain uses TRBV14 and TRBJ2-7; 7 bases are a match to TRBD1. The CDR3 runs 13 residues. After removal of 4 bases from V and 3 bases from J, the junction contained 3 bases not matched to a gene. Germline CDR1 is SGHDN and CDR2 is FVKESK. Written as DNA, the CDR3 is TGTGCCAGCAGCCGACGGGACAGCTACGAGCAGTACTTC. The encoded protein is CASSRRDSYEQYF.

As regards this clonotype: An end of the junction differs from the germline gene, which may be a read error. This chain links TRBV11-2 with TRBJ2-7; 12 bases match TRBD2. This CDR3 comprises 16 residues. Germline CDR1 SGHAT, CDR2 FQNNGV. In DNA, the CDR3 is TGTGCCAGCAGCTCCCTGACTAGCGGGGGCTCCTACGAGCAGTGCTTC. It yields the protein CASSSLTSGGSYEQCF.

A word on this clonotype: Just one base apart from a much larger clone, this may be a read error. Because the CDR3 is missing its conserved closing phenylalanine or tryptophan, this is likely a read error. The chain employs TRBV27 and TRBJ1-1; the D is unclear. Germline assignment: CDR1 MNHEY and CDR2 SMNVEV (reference sequence). This CDR3 is built from 14 residues. Trimming left V 5 bases short and J 4 bases short, with 14 bases between. The CDR3 DNA is TGTGCCAGCAGTACCTTTGGGGTTTTCACTGAAGCTTTCTCT. It translates to CASSTFGVFTEAFS.

The CDR3, as DNA: TGTGCCAGCAGCTCATACACCACAGATACGCAGTATTTT. It yields the protein CASSSYTTDTQYF. V usage is TRBV7-9 and J usage is TRBJ2-3, with D hard to call. Trimming pared 4 bases from V and 2 bases from J, leaving 7 bases between. Germline V gene lookup returns CDR1 SEHNR and CDR2 FQNEAQ (reference sequence). This CDR3 comprises 13 residues.

The chain couples TRBV7-6 to TRBJ2-3; tentatively, D is TRBD1 (6 bases). The end of the DNA fits TRBJ1-5 better, so the J call may be wrong. The CDR3 totals 13 residues. Germline loops: CDR1 SGHVS, CDR2 FNYEAQ. DNA of the CDR3: TGTGCCAGCAGCTTAAAGCGGACAGATACGCAGCATTTT. This encodes CASSLKRTDTQHF.

This clonotype was seen many times. The chain joins TRBV6-5 to TRBJ2-7; possibly TRBD1 for D (7 bases). Germline V CDR1 and CDR2: MNHEY, SVGAGI. Trimming took off 2 bases at V and 5 bases at J, with 10 bases between the two ends. This CDR3 is 13 amino acids long. CDR3 coding DNA: TGTGCCAGCAGTTACGGGGGGACAGACGAGCAGTACTTC. This codes for CASSYGGTDEQYF.

In this sample, this clonotype turned up many times. The V and J genes are TRBV7-9 and TRBJ1-3; D gene unclear. V was clipped by 11 bases and J by 10 bases, with 15 bases between them. This CDR3 comprises 11 residues. The germline V gene encodes CDR1 SEHNR and CDR2 FQNEAQ (reference sequence). CDR3 amino acids: CALVFGTTIYF. Here the CDR3 DNA reads TGTGCCCTCGTTTTCGGAACAACCATATATTTT.

This clonotype was seen at least ten times. V is TRBV4-1 and J is TRBJ2-3; TRBD1 might be the D (7 bases). V was shortened by 0 bases and J by 2 bases, with 18 bases between the two germline ends. The germline CDR1 and CDR2 sequences are MGHRA and YSYEKL. CDR3 length: 18 amino acids. In DNA form, the CDR3 reads TGCGCCAGCAGCCAAGATCCAGGGGGTAGCGGTTACACAGATACGCAGTATTTT. This encodes CASSQDPGGSGYTDTQYF.

This clonotype was observed a handful of times. V and J are TRBV7-9 and TRBJ2-3; 10 bases match TRBD2. V gave up 1 base and J gave up 4 bases; unmatched junction bases: 14. Germline V gives CDR1 SEHNR, CDR2 FQNEAQ (reference sequence). CDR3 length: 19 residues. CDR3 loop: CASSLVLASGGPGADTQYF. CDR3 in DNA: TGTGCCAGCAGCTTAGTTTTGGCTAGCGGGGGCCCTGGTGCAGATACGCAGTATTTT.

This clonotype was detected only a few times. In nucleotides, the CDR3 is TGTGCCAGCAGCCGGGACACCTACTACGAGCAGTACTTC. This codes for CASSRDTYYEQYF. This sequence joins TRBV7-9 and TRBJ2-7, with D possibly matching TRBD1 (6 bases). The length of the CDR3 is 13 residues. V lost 5 bases and J lost 3, with 11 bases in between. Germline values: CDR1 SEHNR, CDR2 FQNEAQ (reference sequence).

Many counts were recorded for this clonotype. The V and J genes are TRBV7-9 and TRBJ2-5; 7 positions match TRBD1. J lost 1 base, V lost 7 bases, and 9 bases had no gene match. This CDR3 has 15 residues. CDR1 is SEHNR and CDR2 is FQNEAQ in the germline V gene (reference sequence). In DNA, the CDR3 is TGTGCCAGCAACCGACTGGACAGGCCCCAAGAGACCCAGTACTTC. Protein product: CASNRLDRPQETQYF. The entire variable domain, with the rest obtained from reference TRBV7-9 and TRBJ2-5, is as follows: DTGVSQNPRHKITKRGQNVTFRCDPISEHNRLYWYRQTLGQGPEFLTYFQNEAQLEKSRLLSDRFSAERPKGSFSTLEIQRTEQGDSAMYLCASNRLDRPQETQYFGPGTRLLVL.